A single sample gave rise to the 31 T cell receptor beta chains below, sequenced in a study of blood T cell repertoires in COVID-19. The method was immunoSEQ multiplex PCR; TCRdb's version includes in-frame clones alone and lacks a portion of them. The data contain about 310,000 clones, around nine tenths of them seen just once; the ten biggest clones take up over 9%. The sample taken for sequencing was PBMCs or T cells enriched from blood (not recorded which). The receptors were sampled from a woman in her 30s who had recovered from COVID-19.

The chain links TRBV4-3 to TRBJ1-4; 7 nucleotides line up with TRBD1. Germline CDR1 and CDR2: LGHNA and YSLEER. V lost 4 bases and J lost 6; bases outside the gene matches: 8. The CDR3 has 15 residues. In nucleotides, the CDR3 is TGCGCCAGCAGCCCCTCGACAGGGATGGATGAAAAACTGTTTTTT. This codes for CASSPSTGMDEKLFF.

CDR3 coding DNA: TGTGCCAGCTCACCTATAGACCTACTAGGACTCAATGAGCAGTTCTTC. Translating it yields CASSPIDLLGLNEQFF. The chain joins TRBV18 to TRBJ2-1; TRBD2 might be the D (5 bases). Germline-derived CDR1 and CDR2 are KGHSH and LQKENI. V lost 3 bases to trimming and J lost 6 bases, with 18 bases between them. The CDR3 runs to 16 residues.

This sequence joins TRBV27 and TRBJ1-5, with D perhaps TRBD1 (6 bases). V lost 4 bases and J 2 bases, leaving 12 bases between the germline ends. Germline CDR1 reads MNHEY; CDR2 reads SMNVEV (reference sequence). CDR3 size: 15 residues. CDR3 DNA: TGTGCCAGCAGTTACACAGGGTGGGGCAATCAGCCCCAGCATTTT. Its translation is CASSYTGWGNQPQHF.

The CDR3 sequence is CASSIDRPVGLAGAAGELFF. The CDR3 DNA follows: TGTGCCAGTAGTATAGATAGGCCAGTAGGACTAGCGGGAGCGGCCGGGGAGCTGTTTTTT. J is TRBJ2-2 and V is TRBV19, with TRBD2 matching 13 bases. The germline V gene has CDR1 LNHDA and CDR2 SQIVND (reference sequence). The junction had 13 bases not matched to a gene; V was cut back by 0 bases and J by 6 bases. This CDR3 is 20 amino acids long.

This chain links TRBV7-9 with TRBJ1-4; D uncertain. Germline lookup yields CDR1 SEHNR and CDR2 FQNEAQ (reference sequence). This CDR3 region has 16 residues. Trimming took 4 bases from V and 5 from J, leaving 17 bases between them. The CDR3: CASSSIRYRENEKLFF. The CDR3, as DNA: TGTGCCAGCAGCTCAATACGGTACCGCGAGAATGAAAAACTGTTTTTT.

In nucleotides, the CDR3 is TGTGCCAGCAGCTTAGCAGGGCCGACCTACGAGCAGTACTTC. This codes for CASSLAGPTYEQYF. V gene TRBV11-2 combines with J gene TRBJ2-7; possibly TRBD1 for D (5 bases). This CDR3 is 14 amino acids long. From germline, CDR1 is SGHAT and CDR2 FQNNGV. Trimming removed 1 base at V and 2 bases at J, with 9 bases between.

The chain recombines TRBV7-2 with TRBJ1-2, with a possible D match to TRBD1 (5 bases). This CDR3 has 14 amino acids. Germline V lookup: CDR1 SGHTA, CDR2 FQGNSA. V dropped 1 base and J dropped 7 bases, with 13 bases sitting between them. The chain's CDR3 is CASSLVHQGGGYTF. CDR3 DNA sequence: TGTGCCAGCAGCTTAGTTCACCAGGGCGGTGGCTACACCTTC.

This clone was observed a single time. The V and J genes are TRBV10-2 and TRBJ2-3; D not resolved. The germline V and J ends were trimmed by 5 bases and 6 bases, with 9 bases remaining between them. CDR3 length: 12 amino acids. Germline-derived CDR1 and CDR2 are WSHSY and SAAADI. CDR3 nucleotides: TGCGCCAGCAGTCTAATCGGGGATACGCAGTATTTT. Translated, it gives CASSLIGDTQYF.

The chain has TRBV29-1 and TRBJ2-7; D gene uncertain. Germline loops: CDR1 SQVTM, CDR2 ANQGSEA. CDR3 length: 13 amino acids. Trimming stripped 3 bases from V and 0 bases from J, with 9 bases between. CDR3 sequence: CSVEQESSYEQYF. The CDR3 coding sequence is TGCAGCGTTGAGCAGGAAAGCTCCTACGAGCAGTACTTC.

V is TRBV4-1 and J is TRBJ2-5; 7 bases map to TRBD1. V shed 0 bases and J 5 bases; nucleotides not matched to a gene: 3. CDR3 length: 14 residues. Germline CDR1 reads MGHRA; CDR2 reads YSYEKL. This chain's CDR3 is CASSQDRGQETQYF. In nucleotides, the CDR3 is TGCGCCAGCAGCCAAGATAGGGGACAGGAGACCCAGTACTTC.

This clone was seen only a few times. CDR3 sequence: CASSKGGEGGETQYF. The CDR3 DNA reads TGTGCCAGCAGCAAAGGCGGCGAAGGGGGAGAGACCCAGTACTTC. The chain joins TRBV7-2 to TRBJ2-5, with D possibly matching TRBD1 (6 bases). CDR1 is SGHTA, CDR2 FQGNSA, per germline. Trimming removed 5 bases from V and 4 bases from J, with 17 bases in between. This CDR3 region has 15 residues.

The gene calls are TRBV19 and TRBJ2-1; D perhaps matches TRBD2 (5 bases). Germline values: CDR1 LNHDA, CDR2 SQIVND (reference sequence). The V and J ends lost 3 bases and 7 bases respectively, with 13 bases between them. The CDR3 length is 14 residues. The CDR3 DNA follows: TGTGCCAGTAGTATGGGAGCCGACACTAATGAGCAGTTCTTC. It specifies CASSMGADTNEQFF.

The V call is TRBV11-1, the J call TRBJ1-4; TRBD1 might be the D (6 bases). CDR1 and CDR2 (germline): SGHAT, FQDESV (reference sequence). The CDR3 has 14 residues. Between the trimmed V and J ends, which lost 5 bases and 7 bases, there was a span of 14 bases. This chain's CDR3 is CASSRGQGGEKLFF. Written as DNA, the CDR3 is TGTGCCAGCAGCCGGGGACAAGGGGGTGAAAAACTGTTTTTT. Together with reference TRBV11-1 and TRBJ1-4, the CDR3 gives the full variable domain: EAEVAQSPRYKITEKSQAVAFWCDPISGHATLYWYRQILGQGPELLVQFQDESVVDDSQLPKDRFSAERLKGVDSTLKIQPAELGDSAMYLCASSRGQGGEKLFFGSGTQLSVL.

J is TRBJ2-7 and V is TRBV10-1; the D gene is possibly TRBD1 (5 bases). V was shortened by 3 bases and J by 6 bases, with 6 bases between the two germline ends. CDR3 length: 11 residues. Germline V CDR1 and CDR2: WNHNN, SYGVQD (reference sequence). The CDR3 DNA follows: TGCGCCAGCAGTGATGGGGCCGAGCAGTACTTC. Protein product: CASSDGAEQYF.

The gene calls are TRBV24-1 and TRBJ2-1, with 12 nucleotides matching TRBD2. The germline V gene has CDR1 KGHDR and CDR2 SFDVKD. V shed 3 bases and J 10 bases; nucleotides not matched to a gene: 3. The CDR3 covers 14 residues. Here the CDR3 reads CATSDRLAGEEQFF. For the CDR3, the DNA is TGTGCCACCAGTGATCGACTAGCGGGAGAGGAGCAGTTCTTC.

The chain employs TRBV6-5 and TRBJ2-7, with D possibly being TRBD1 (5 bases). The V gene's germline CDR1 is MNHEY and CDR2 SVGAGI. The CDR3 spans 15 residues. Trimming took off 0 bases at V and 1 base at J, with 10 bases between the two ends. The DNA of the CDR3 is TGTGCCAGCAGTTACTCAGGGGTCGGATCCTACGAGCAGTACTTC. Its protein product is CASSYSGVGSYEQYF.

V is TRBV3-1 (or the pseudogene TRBV3-2) and J is TRBJ2-1, with 15 bases matching TRBD2. V gave up 2 bases and J gave up 15 bases; unmatched junction bases: 8. This CDR3 has 15 residues. Germline V gene sequence: CDR1 LGHDT, CDR2 YNNKEL (reference sequence). The CDR3 loop is CASSQTGTSGRRVFF. The DNA of the CDR3 is TGTGCCAGCAGCCAAACCGGGACTAGCGGGAGGAGGGTGTTCTTC.

This rearrangement joins TRBV6-4 to TRBJ1-2; possible D gene TRBD1, 6 bases. CDR1 is MRHNA and CDR2 is SNTAGT in the germline V gene. The CDR3 covers 11 residues. Trimming stripped 5 bases from V and 7 bases from J, with 8 bases between. CDR3 region: CASSQGFGYTF. CDR3 coding DNA: TGTGCCAGCAGTCAGGGGTTTGGCTACACCTTC.

The chain carries TRBV5-6 and TRBJ2-1; TRBD2 agrees at 13 bases. This CDR3 is 16 amino acids long. The ends lost 0 bases at V and 6 bases at J; junction bases unmatched: 3. CDR1 is SGHDT and CDR2 is YYEEEE in the germline V gene. The CDR3 sequence is CASSLVLAGGTNEQFF. In DNA, the CDR3 is TGTGCCAGCAGCTTGGTACTAGCGGGAGGGACCAATGAGCAGTTCTTC.

The count of this clone is one. The rearrangement joins TRBV7-6 to TRBJ1-5; 9 bases are a match to TRBD1. The CDR3 runs 15 residues. The germline V gene encodes CDR1 SGHVS and CDR2 FNYEAQ. J was trimmed by 5 bases and V by 5 bases; bases with no gene match: 7. The CDR3 loop is CASSISRQGDQPQHF. The CDR3 bases are TGTGCCAGCAGCATTTCCCGACAGGGGGATCAGCCCCAGCATTTT. Based on the CDR3 plus reference TRBV7-6 and TRBJ1-5, the full variable domain is GAGVSQSPRYKVTKRGQDVALRCDPISGHVSLYWYRQALGQGPEFLTYFNYEAQQDKSGLPNDRFSAERPEGSISTLTIQRTEQRDSAMYRCASSISRQGDQPQHFGDGTRLSIL.

The chain joins TRBV28 to TRBJ1-4; 11 bases are shared with TRBD1. The CDR3 covers 15 residues. V trimming: 6 bases; J trimming: 8 bases; junction bases outside the gene matches: 8. Germline loops: CDR1 MDHEN, CDR2 SYDVKM. The CDR3 spells CASSQPGQGEEKLFF. The CDR3 region has the DNA TGTGCCAGCAGCCAACCGGGACAGGGGGAAGAAAAACTGTTTTTT.

V usage is TRBV19 and J usage is TRBJ2-5; perhaps TRBD2 as D (6 bases). This CDR3 spans 15 amino acids. Germline lookup yields CDR1 LNHDA and CDR2 SQIVND (reference sequence). V was trimmed by 3 bases and J by 5 bases, leaving 16 bases between them. The CDR3 DNA is TGTGCCAGTAGTATTTGGTTAGGAGGGGAGGAGACCCAGTACTTC. Encoded protein: CASSIWLGGEETQYF.

This sequence joins TRBV19 and TRBJ2-5, with 12 bases lining up with TRBD2. Germline loops: CDR1 LNHDA, CDR2 SQIVND (reference sequence). This CDR3 is built from 15 residues. Unmatched junction bases numbered 5, after V lost 5 bases and J lost 4 bases. CDR3 bases: TGTGCCAGTAGTGTAACGGGACTAGCGGGAGAGACCCAGTACTTC. It yields the protein CASSVTGLAGETQYF.

This chain uses TRBV18 with TRBJ1-2, with 7 bases fitting TRBD1. Germline lookup yields CDR1 KGHSH and CDR2 LQKENI. The CDR3 is 14 residues long. J was trimmed by 6 bases and V by 1 base; bases with no gene match: 5. The CDR3 region has the DNA TGTGCCAGCTCACCACTCGAGGGGGCTGATGGCTACACCTTC. Residues: CASSPLEGADGYTF. The complete variable domain, with remaining parts taken from reference TRBV18 and TRBJ1-2, reads NAGVMQNPRHLVRRRGQEARLRCSPMKGHSHVYWYRQLPEEGLKFMVYLQKENIIDESGMPKERFSAEFPKEGPSILRIQQVVRGDSAAYFCASSPLEGADGYTFGSGTRLTVV.

The chain has TRBV11-3 and TRBJ2-2, with 9 nucleotides matching TRBD2. Germline lookup yields CDR1 SGHNT and CDR2 YENEEA. CDR3 size: 20 residues. V lost 4 bases to trimming and J lost 3 bases; unmatched junction nucleotides: 18. CDR3 nucleotide sequence: TGTGCCAGCAGCTCTCGACCCGGGGGGGTCGCGGGAGGGGACACCGGGGAGCTGTTTTTT. Encoded protein: CASSSRPGGVAGGDTGELFF.

V usage is TRBV19 and J usage is TRBJ1-1; 8 nucleotides agree with TRBD1. After removal of 5 bases from V and 4 bases from J, the junction contained 9 bases not matched to a gene. This CDR3 comprises 15 residues. Germline CDR1 is LNHDA and CDR2 is SQIVND (reference sequence). In DNA, the CDR3 is TGTGCCAGTAGTCCGCCCGGGGACAGGACCACTGAAGCTTTCTTT. Its protein product is CASSPPGDRTTEAFF. The complete variable domain, with remaining parts taken from reference TRBV19 and TRBJ1-1, reads DGGITQSPKYLFRKEGQNVTLSCEQNLNHDAMYWYRQDPGQGLRLIYYSQIVNDFQKGDIAEGYSVSREKKESFPLTVTSAQKNPTAFYLCASSPPGDRTTEAFFGQGTRLTVV.

The chain uses TRBV27 and TRBJ2-5, with D tentatively TRBD2 (6 bases). CDR1 is MNHEY, CDR2 SMNVEV, per germline (reference sequence). The CDR3 covers 16 residues. The V and J ends lost 4 bases and 7 bases respectively, with 22 bases between them. In DNA form, the CDR3 reads TGTGCCAGCAGTTCGTATCCCGGGACCGTGGGGGGGACCCAGTACTTC. Its translation: CASSSYPGTVGGTQYF.

The sample holds a few counts of this clone. The chain uses TRBV5-1 and TRBJ2-3, with 7 bases identical to TRBD2. CDR1 and CDR2 from the germline V gene are SGHRS and YFSETQ. The CDR3 covers 16 residues. After removal of 0 bases from V and 2 bases from J, the junction contained 6 bases not matched to a gene. The CDR3 sequence is CASSLAWRETTDTQYF. The CDR3 nucleotides are TGCGCCAGCAGCTTGGCGTGGCGGGAGACCACAGATACGCAGTATTTT.

The gene calls are TRBV18 and TRBJ2-7; 9 nucleotides agree with TRBD2. V was clipped by 6 bases and J by 3 bases; unmatched bases: 9. This CDR3 has 15 amino acids. Germline CDR1 reads KGHSH; CDR2 reads LQKENI. The CDR3 DNA is TGTGCCAGCTCCCCTGTAGCGGGAGTTGGCTACGAGCAGTACTTC. Amino acids: CASSPVAGVGYEQYF.

The chain employs TRBV15 and TRBJ2-7; 14 nucleotides align to TRBD2. CDR1 LNHNV and CDR2 YYDKDF come from the germline V gene (reference sequence). This CDR3 region has 19 residues. V was pared by 5 bases and J by 2 bases, with 14 bases of the junction left unmatched. For the CDR3, the DNA is TGTGCCACCAGCTTCCAACCGGGACTAGCGGGAGTCGGCACCTACGAGCAGTACTTC. Amino acids: CATSFQPGLAGVGTYEQYF.

The CDR3 reads CASRPDRGYGYTF. CDR3 in DNA: TGTGCCAGTAGGCCTGACCGAGGCTATGGCTACACCTTC. V and J are TRBV19 and TRBJ1-2, with no clear D. This CDR3 spans 13 amino acids. V was cut by 6 bases and J by 4 bases, with 12 bases left in between. Germline CDR1 reads LNHDA; CDR2 reads SQIVND (reference sequence).